Following are 11 T cell receptor beta chains from one sample sequenced in a study of blood T cell repertoires in COVID-19. Measured with immunoSEQ multiplex PCR; TCRdb has only the in-frame clones, and not every one. Among about 23,000 clones listed, approximately 85% were seen once. Sequencing input: peripheral blood. The receptor source for this set is a man aged 65-85 years in a cohort sampled during active COVID-19.

The genes are TRBV5-1 and TRBJ1-1; no reliable D call. The CDR3 is 13 amino acids. CDR1 is SGHRS, CDR2 YFSETQ, per germline. Trimming pared 0 bases from V and 4 bases from J, leaving 7 bases between. The CDR3 coding sequence is TGCGCCAGCAGCTTGGTAGCGAGCACTGAAGCTTTCTTT. Residues: CASSLVASTEAFF. The full variable domain, its missing parts supplied by reference TRBV5-1 and TRBJ1-1, is KAGVTQTPRYLIKTRGQQVTLSCSPISGHRSVSWYQQTPGQGLQFLFEYFSETQRNKGNFPGRFSGRQFSNSRSEMNVSTLELGDSALYLCASSLVASTEAFFGQGTRLTVV.

The rearrangement joins TRBV7-2 to TRBJ2-5; 11 positions agree with TRBD2. Losses at the gene ends were 2 bases for V and 1 base for J; bases not matched to a gene: 9. Per the germline V gene, CDR1 is SGHTA and CDR2 is FQGNSA. CDR3 length equals 18 residues. The CDR3 DNA reads as TGTGCCAGCAGCTTAAGGCCTAGCGGGAGGTGGGGCCAAGAGACCCAGTACTTC. Protein product: CASSLRPSGRWGQETQYF.

V is TRBV5-1 and J is TRBJ1-2, with D possibly being TRBD1 (6 bases). V dropped 1 base and J dropped 6 bases, with 10 bases sitting between them. Germline CDR1 and CDR2: SGHRS and YFSETQ. The CDR3 runs to 13 residues. CDR3 residues: CASSLQQGHGYTF. The CDR3 nucleotides read TGCGCCAGCAGCTTGCAGCAGGGGCATGGCTACACCTTC.

This chain links TRBV1 with TRBJ2-7; TRBD2, as called in the table, went unchecked against the DNA. TRBV1 constitutes a pseudogene. This CDR3 has 14 amino acids. For the CDR3, the DNA is TGCACCAGCATTGGGGACTTCCGCTCCTACGAGCAGTACTTC. Translated, it gives CTSIGDFRSYEQYF.

The chain has TRBV27 and TRBJ2-1, with 7 bases lining up with TRBD1. The germline V gene encodes CDR1 MNHEY and CDR2 SMNVEV (reference sequence). The CDR3 consists of 13 residues. V was pared by 7 bases and J by 10 bases, with 10 bases of the junction left unmatched. The CDR3 reads CASTIRRGREQFF. CDR3 in DNA: TGTGCCAGCACCATCCGAAGGGGGCGGGAGCAGTTCTTC.

CDR3 amino acids: CASSVGLAAVNEQFF. For the CDR3, the DNA is TGTGCCAGCAGTGTCGGACTAGCGGCTGTCAATGAGCAGTTCTTC. J is TRBJ2-1 and V is TRBV6-4, with TRBD2 matching over 10 bases. The CDR3 length is 15 residues. Germline CDR1 MRHNA, CDR2 SNTAGT. With V trimmed by 4 bases and J by 6 bases, 6 bases remained unmatched.

The rearrangement joins TRBV30 to TRBJ1-5, with 9 nucleotides matching TRBD1. Germline trimming cut 1 base from V and 2 bases from J; bases unmatched to any gene: 0. Germline CDR1 reads GTSNPN; CDR2 reads SVGIG (reference sequence). The CDR3 sequence is 14 residues long. In DNA form, the CDR3 reads TGTGCCTGGAGTGGGACAGGGGGCAATCAGCCCCAGCATTTT. Amino acid sequence: CAWSGTGGNQPQHF.

The V call is TRBV9, the J call TRBJ2-5, with 13 bases lining up with TRBD2. The CDR3 is 18 amino acids. Germline trimming cut 3 bases from V and 4 bases from J; bases unmatched to any gene: 12. Germline values: CDR1 SGDLS, CDR2 YYNGEE. DNA of the CDR3: TGTGCCAGCAGCGAGGGGACTAGCGGGATCGGGGTGGGAGAGACCCAGTACTTC. Protein product: CASSEGTSGIGVGETQYF.

V gene TRBV27 combines with J gene TRBJ1-1; D may be TRBD1 (5 bases). CDR3 length: 14 residues. Looked up from germline, CDR1 is MNHEY and CDR2 is SMNVEV (reference sequence). V dropped 3 bases and J dropped 5 bases, with 13 bases sitting between them. CDR3 sequence reads: CASSFGGIGTEAFF. CDR3 DNA: TGTGCCAGCAGTTTCGGGGGGATAGGAACTGAAGCTTTCTTT.

The J gene is TRBJ2-5, the V gene TRBV7-8, with 12 bases fitting TRBD2. The CDR3 is made up of 19 amino acids. Losses at the gene ends were 1 base for V and 1 base for J; bases not matched to a gene: 10. The V gene's germline CDR1 is SGHVS and CDR2 FQNEAQ. In DNA form, the CDR3 reads TGTGCCAGCAGCTTAGTCGGGCGGGGACTAGCGGGTTTCCAAGAGACCCAGTACTTC. This encodes CASSLVGRGLAGFQETQYF.

This clone was seen once. The chain recombines TRBV7-8 with TRBJ1-4, with 9 bases matching TRBD1. This CDR3 contains 16 residues. CDR1 is SGHVS and CDR2 is FQNEAQ in the germline V gene. Germline trimming cut 1 base from V and 8 bases from J; bases unmatched to any gene: 8. The DNA of the CDR3 is TGTGCCAGCAGCTTAGGGGGGACAGGGAGTATGGAAAAACTGTTTTTT. Translated: CASSLGGTGSMEKLFF.